Listed here are 14 T cell receptor beta chains from one sample, sequenced in a study of shared clonotypes between healthy human individuals. Some clones are missing from TCRdb's copy, which holds only in-frame ones; the method was immunoSEQ multiplex PCR. Of approximately 530,000 clones listed, 95% to 97% were seen once; the top ten hold 0.06%. Sequencing was carried out using naive CD4+ T cells sorted from blood. Stated subset: CD45RA+ positively selected. The receptors shown here come from a woman aged 30 to 39 in good health.

The chain employs TRBV18 and TRBJ2-1; 9 bases match TRBD1. The germline V gene encodes CDR1 KGHSH and CDR2 LQKENI. The V gene end was trimmed by 5 bases and the J gene end by 7 bases; junction bases not matched to a gene: 9. The CDR3 is made up of 15 amino acids. The CDR3 nucleotides read TGTGCCAGCTCATCCCCGGACAGGGGTTTTAATGAGCAGTTCTTC. This encodes CASSSPDRGFNEQFF.

This rearrangement joins TRBV29-1 to TRBJ2-7, with 8 nucleotides matching TRBD2. Germline V gene data show CDR1 as SQVTM and CDR2 as ANQGSEA. The CDR3 extends over 13 amino acids. The V segment lost 7 bases and the J segment 4 bases; nucleotides outside the gene matches: 9. The CDR3 protein is CSAQHGRGYEQYF. CDR3 sequence (DNA): TGCAGCGCCCAGCACGGGAGGGGGTACGAGCAGTACTTC.

This chain joins TRBV7-6 and TRBJ2-7, with a possible D match to TRBD2 (6 bases). This CDR3 spans 19 amino acids. Trimming removed 3 bases from V and 5 bases from J, with 29 bases in between. The germline V gene has CDR1 SGHVS and CDR2 FNYEAQ. The CDR3 is CASSFQVWGRIAGVNEQYF. The CDR3 DNA follows: TGTGCCAGCAGCTTTCAGGTTTGGGGGAGGATCGCAGGAGTCAACGAGCAGTACTTC. Complete variable domain (other parts from reference TRBV7-6 and TRBJ2-7): GAGVSQSPRYKVTKRGQDVALRCDPISGHVSLYWYRQALGQGPEFLTYFNYEAQQDKSGLPNDRFSAERPEGSISTLTIQRTEQRDSAMYRCASSFQVWGRIAGVNEQYFGPGTRLTVT.

V usage is TRBV5-1 and J usage is TRBJ2-5, with 7 positions matching TRBD1. Germline loops: CDR1 SGHRS, CDR2 YFSETQ. This CDR3 comprises 14 residues. The V and J ends lost 4 bases and 3 bases, in that order; junction bases with no gene match: 6. As DNA, the CDR3 is TGCGCCAGCAGCCCGATGACAGGGAAAGAGACCCAGTACTTC. Its protein product is CASSPMTGKETQYF.

In DNA form, the CDR3 reads TGTGCCAGCAGTGGGGGGACAGTAATGAACACTGAAGCTTTCTTT. Amino acids: CASSGGTVMNTEAFF. The gene calls are TRBV6-1 and TRBJ1-1, with TRBD1 matching 7 bases. CDR3 length equals 15 residues. The germline gives CDR1 MNHNS, CDR2 SASEGT. Trimming took 4 bases from V and 0 from J; bases not matched to a gene: 5.

This chain connects TRBV7-9 to TRBJ1-2; D not certain. Germline CDR1 reads SEHNR; CDR2 reads FQNEAQ (reference sequence). This CDR3 is built from 19 residues. Trimming took 4 bases from V and 2 from J, leaving 26 bases between them. The CDR3 here is CASSSWGGDKPKPNYGYTF. In nucleotides, the CDR3 is TGTGCCAGCAGCTCCTGGGGAGGAGACAAACCTAAACCAAACTATGGCTACACCTTC.

J is TRBJ2-4 and V is TRBV2, with D perhaps TRBD2 (6 bases). Germline values: CDR1 SNHLY, CDR2 FYNNEI. Trimming stripped 7 bases from V and 8 bases from J, with 12 bases between. This CDR3 contains 12 residues. The CDR3 reads CASNPGDHIQYF. In DNA, the CDR3 is TGTGCCAGCAACCCGGGGGATCACATTCAGTACTTC.

This chain uses TRBV4-1 with TRBJ1-2; no definite D call. The CDR3 covers 15 residues. Per germline, CDR1 MGHRA and CDR2 YSYEKL. V gave up 1 base and J gave up 2 bases, with 11 bases separating them. This CDR3 is CASSQVGSRNYGYTF. CDR3 nucleotide sequence: TGCGCCAGCAGCCAAGTGGGTTCCAGGAACTATGGCTACACCTTC.

V gene TRBV4-1 combines with J gene TRBJ2-1, with D possibly being TRBD2 (5 bases). CDR1 is MGHRA, CDR2 YSYEKL, per germline. Trimming took off 1 base at V and 0 bases at J, with 10 bases between the two ends. This CDR3 is built from 16 residues. CDR3 in DNA: TGCGCCAGCAGCCAAGGTAACCGGGGCTCCTACAATGAGCAGTTCTTC. This translates into CASSQGNRGSYNEQFF.

This chain links TRBV10-3 with TRBJ1-1, with D unclear. The CDR3 has 14 amino acids. Germline CDR1 is ENHRY and CDR2 is SYGVKD. Between the trimmed V and J ends, which lost 7 bases and 1 base, there was a span of 13 bases. The CDR3 here is CAITRVAGNTEAFF. In DNA, the CDR3 is TGTGCCATCACTAGGGTAGCCGGGAACACTGAAGCTTTCTTT.

The chain couples TRBV4-2 to TRBJ1-1; TRBD1 might be the D (5 bases). V was clipped by 0 bases and J by 7 bases, with 12 bases between them. The CDR3 sequence is 14 residues long. The V gene's germline CDR1 is LGHNA and CDR2 YNFKEQ. The CDR3 nucleotides read TGTGCCAGCAGCCAAGATGTAGGCAGGGATGAAGCTTTCTTT. Amino acids: CASSQDVGRDEAFF.

The V call is TRBV5-1, the J call TRBJ2-1, with D possibly matching TRBD2 (6 bases). There are 16 residues in the CDR3. Germline V gives CDR1 SGHRS, CDR2 YFSETQ. Trimming stripped 0 bases from V and 3 bases from J, with 13 bases between. The CDR3 region has the DNA TGCGCCAGCAGCTTGGCTCCTACCGGGGGCTACAATGAGCAGTTCTTC. Protein sequence: CASSLAPTGGYNEQFF.

V and J are TRBV6-6 and TRBJ2-3; 10 bases map to TRBD1. The CDR3 consists of 15 residues. The junction had 5 bases not matched to a gene; V was cut back by 5 bases and J by 3 bases. CDR1 is MNHNY and CDR2 is SVGAGI in the germline V gene (reference sequence). CDR3 amino acids: CASSNRDRGTDTQYF. The CDR3 DNA reads TGTGCCAGCAGTAACCGGGACAGGGGTACAGATACGCAGTATTTT.

This clone was observed a handful of times. V gene TRBV10-1 combines with J gene TRBJ1-1, with D possibly TRBD1 on 5 matching bases. Trimming removed 4 bases at V and 1 base at J, with 16 bases between. The CDR3 contains 16 residues. Germline assignment: CDR1 WNHNN and CDR2 SYGVQD (reference sequence). The CDR3 here is CASSAGGTDTNTEAFF. The CDR3 DNA is TGCGCCAGCAGTGCTGGGGGGACCGACACGAACACTGAAGCTTTCTTT.